This T cell receptor (beta chain) was documented in a study of T cells in Graves' hyperthyroidism and ophthalmopathy. Notes on the study in general: The model foresaw ophthalmopathy a median around 6 months prior to onset. Most expanded thyroid clonotypes above 0.001 also appeared in blood.

Diagnosis of hyperthyroidism was new in patients aged 18 to 65, and its duration was under 2 months. The blood specimen was taken at initial hyperthyroidism diagnosis, before any ophthalmopathy symptoms. This clonotype turned up a few times. Its cognate antigen is unknown. Authors of the study amplified TCR beta CDR3 regions from RNA transcripts. Primed by the HTBI set, a first-round RT-PCR was run on the TCR CDR3. Via MiXCR, TCRdb re-called the multiplex PCR reads, giving one row per CDR3 protein. The sample contains about 720,000 distinct CDR3 sequences, over 15% of which appear only once. In germline, CDR1 is MDHEN, CDR2 SYDVKM. The CDR3 covers 11 residues. With 8 bases removed from V and 8 bases from J, the gap between germline ends came to 10 bases.

This chain uses TRBV28 with TRBJ2-1; D is uncertain. Sequenced material: blood. The source of this sequence is a woman aged 50 to 65 with Graves' hyperthyroidism that later progressed to Graves' ophthalmopathy. This CDR3 is CASGNMDEQFF. For the CDR3, the DNA is TGTGCCAGCGGGAACATGGATGAGCAGTTCTTC. The variable domain in full, completed from reference TRBV28 and TRBJ2-1, reads DVKVTQSSRYLVKRTGEKVFLECVQDMDHENMFWYRQDPGLGLRLIYFSYDVKMKEKGDIPEGYSVSREKKERFSLILESASTNQTSMYLCASGNMDEQFFGPGTRLTVL.